The 8 T cell receptor beta chains reported below all come from one sample, sequenced in a study of beta chain features in type 1 diabetes. The isolated RNA, all of it, was reverse transcribed, so expressed TCRB transcripts were what got sequenced. Using immunoSEQ multiplex PCR, the repertoire was profiled, and TCRdb retains in-frame clones only, with some absent. The data hold around 150,000 clones, with about 9% observed a single time. Antigens of these TCRs are unknown. Regarding the study as a whole: In all four CD4+ subsets, TCRB CDR3 length was significantly, moderately reduced in type 1 diabetes.

Sequences were obtained from central memory CD4+ T cells from blood. Receptor source: a young woman with type 1 diabetes.

This clone was recorded a few times. This sequence joins TRBV11-2 and TRBJ2-6, with 12 nucleotides matching TRBD1. Germline V CDR1 and CDR2: SGHAT, FQNNGV. The CDR3 contains 18 residues. V lost 5 bases to trimming and J lost 0 bases; unmatched junction nucleotides: 5. The CDR3: CASSGGQGAFSGANVLTF. The CDR3 DNA sequence: TGTGCCAGCAGCGGGGGACAGGGGGCCTTCTCTGGGGCCAACGTCCTGACTTTC.

The table lists this clone with a few counts. This sequence joins TRBV18 and TRBJ1-2, with D maybe TRBD1 (6 bases). This CDR3 region has 14 residues. CDR1 KGHSH and CDR2 LQKENI come from the germline V gene. The V gene lost 6 bases and the J gene lost 8 bases, with 19 bases spanning the gap. The DNA for the CDR3 is TGTGCCAGCTCTACGGAAACAGGGTTGGGCGGCTACACCTTC. It specifies CASSTETGLGGYTF. The full variable domain, completed using reference TRBV18 and TRBJ1-2, is NAGVMQNPRHLVRRRGQEARLRCSPMKGHSHVYWYRQLPEEGLKFMVYLQKENIIDESGMPKERFSAEFPKEGPSILRIQQVVRGDSAAYFCASSTETGLGGYTFGSGTRLTVV.

Only a few counts were recorded for this clone. This sequence joins TRBV5-1 and TRBJ1-5, with 7 bases matching TRBD1. This CDR3 region has 14 residues. V was pared by 0 bases and J by 6 bases, with 3 bases of the junction left unmatched. Germline V gene data show CDR1 as SGHRS and CDR2 as YFSETQ. The CDR3 here is CASSLGDSGQPQHF. CDR3 DNA sequence: TGCGCCAGCAGCTTGGGGGACAGCGGTCAGCCCCAGCATTTT.

This clone has only a few counts. The chain has TRBV29-1 and TRBJ2-3; 8 nucleotides agree with TRBD1. The CDR3 runs 13 residues. V lost 6 bases to trimming and J lost 6 bases; unmatched junction nucleotides: 8. Germline V gives CDR1 SQVTM, CDR2 ANQGSEA. The chain's CDR3 is CSVWTGTADTQYF. Written as DNA, the CDR3 is TGCAGCGTCTGGACAGGGACAGCGGATACGCAGTATTTT.

The CDR3 DNA is TGTGCCAGCAGCGCCGGGTGGAACACTGAAGCTTTCTTT. It encodes CASSAGWNTEAFF. The J gene is TRBJ1-1, the V gene TRBV7-2, with D unresolved. Germline V lookup: CDR1 SGHTA, CDR2 FQGNSA. V shed 5 bases and J shed 1 base, with 8 bases lying between them. The CDR3 contains 13 residues.

This clone was counted a few times. The rearrangement joins TRBV19 to TRBJ2-5, with TRBD2 matching 11 bases. The last part of the DNA fits TRBJ2-7 better; the J call may be wrong. There are 14 residues in the CDR3. Germline values: CDR1 LNHDA, CDR2 SQIVND (reference sequence). The CDR3 nucleotides are TGTGCCAGTAGTCAACGGACTAGCGGGCTCGAGCAGTACTTC. It specifies CASSQRTSGLEQYF.

The gene calls are TRBV4-3 and TRBJ1-1; 7 bases map to TRBD1. With 4 bases clipped from V and 1 base from J, the junction kept 6 bases outside the gene matches. The CDR3 covers 15 residues. From germline, CDR1 is LGHNA and CDR2 YSLEER. CDR3: CASSRGDSRNTEAFF. The CDR3, as DNA: TGCGCCAGCAGCCGAGGGGACAGCCGGAACACTGAAGCTTTCTTT.

The sample holds a few counts of this clone. The V gene is TRBV23-1, the J gene TRBJ2-1; D is perhaps TRBD1 (6 bases). TRBV23-1 counts as an open reading frame of uncertain function. This CDR3 is built from 16 residues. The V end lost 2 bases, the J end lost 0 bases, and 11 bases lay between the germline ends. The CDR3 loop is CASSQQGPSSYNEQFF. The DNA of the CDR3 is TGCGCCAGCAGTCAACAGGGGCCGAGCTCCTACAATGAGCAGTTCTTC.